The entry below describes one TCR beta chain. RNA totalling roughly 0.45 to 1 ug underwent reverse transcription with random hexamers. TCRdb re-derived calls from the immunoSEQ multiplex PCR reads in MiXCR, one entry per CDR3 protein. This table holds hundreds of thousands of distinct CDR3 sequences, about 85% found once. The data stem from a study of CD8 T cells in Susac syndrome. V was pared by 7 bases and J by 3 bases, with 11 bases between. This CDR3 spans 13 amino acids. CDR1 is MNHEY and CDR2 is SMNVEV in the germline V gene (reference sequence). This chain joins TRBV27 and TRBJ2-3; D may be TRBD1 (6 bases). Sequenced material: CD8+ T cells from PBMCs. The TCR sequence derives from a human donor with multiple sclerosis. The CDR3 loop is CASTWTVTDTQYF. Here the CDR3 DNA reads TGTGCCAGCACTTGGACAGTTACAGATACGCAGTATTTT.